One sample yielded the 2 T cell receptor beta chains listed below, sequenced in a study of blood T cell repertoires in COVID-19. TCRdb's copy holds only in-frame clones and misses some; the assay was immunoSEQ multiplex PCR. The sample shows about 210,000 clones, around 81% of them seen only once. Sequencing used PBMCs or T cells enriched from blood (not recorded which). The receptors were gathered from a woman aged 50 to 60 with acute COVID-19.

The genes are TRBV2 and TRBJ1-2; 8 nucleotides align to TRBD1. J lost 1 base, V lost 4 bases, and 5 bases had no gene match. This CDR3 has 15 residues. Germline V lookup: CDR1 SNHLY, CDR2 FYNNEI. The chain's CDR3 is CASSGGQGYNYGYTF. Here the CDR3 DNA reads TGTGCCAGCAGTGGAGGACAGGGATATAACTATGGCTACACCTTC.

A single count supports this clone. This chain connects TRBV7-9 to TRBJ2-3; TRBD1 matches 12 bases. The germline V gene has CDR1 SEHNR and CDR2 FQNEAQ (reference sequence). This CDR3 contains 15 residues. J was trimmed by 6 bases and V by 4 bases; bases with no gene match: 5. CDR3 amino acids: CASSSGQGAADTQYF. The CDR3 DNA is TGTGCCAGCAGCTCGGGACAGGGGGCTGCCGATACGCAGTATTTT.